This is a list of T cell receptor beta chains from one sample in a study of T cells in Graves' hyperthyroidism and ophthalmopathy. TCRdb fed the multiplex PCR reads into MiXCR, producing one record per CDR3 protein. Counted here are 300,000 to 450,000 distinct CDR3 sequences, less than 20% occurring once; the ten biggest clones make up around 40%. The specimen sequenced was blood. These receptors all stem from a man between 18 and 29 years old with Graves' ophthalmopathy. Both conserved end residues are trimmed from each CDR3. Some rows mark clone size as missing; the rest say once, few, many or name a class of expanded clone.

V,J,length,size,CDR3
TRBV7-3,TRBJ2-7,13,-,ASSRGGPSQYEQY
TRBV12-3/TRBV12-4,TRBJ2-5,13,many,ASGSSRGSAETQY
TRBV3-1,TRBJ1-4,13,-,ASSQDWAANEKLF
TRBV5-5,TRBJ2-2,12,-,ASSSLTVTGELF
TRBV7-6,TRBJ1-6,12,many,ASSVGTGDSPLH
TRBV20-1,TRBJ1-2,10,-,SKPRPNYGYT
TRBV25-1,TRBJ2-1,10,-,DSSSGPNEQF
TRBV28,TRBJ1-5,11,many,ASTGTLNQPQH
TRBV4-2,-,10,-,ASSRNSYEQF
TRBV7-3,TRBJ1-1,12,few,ASRLDRENTEAF
TRBV3-1,TRBJ2-7,13,many,ASSQEGNRHYEQY
TRBV10-2,TRBJ1-6,11,-,ASSGQWSSPLH
TRBV2,TRBJ2-7,11,few,ASTKDRSHEQY
TRBV2,TRBJ2-5,12,many,ASRPGAQKETQY
TRBV2,TRBJ2-1,12,many,ASSEGGIRTEQF
TRBV18,TRBJ2-3,16,few,ASSPTGLAGSSTDTQY
TRBV11-2,TRBJ2-7,12,-,ASSLTGRFYEQY
TRBV4-2,TRBJ2-1,18,-,ASSHPTGEWGLAGNNEQF
TRBV24-1,TRBJ2-7,13,many,ATSGLRDGFYEQY
TRBV20-1,TRBJ2-1,9,many,SATGLNEQF
TRBV12-3/TRBV12-4,TRBJ2-1,13,-,ASSVSSGVNNEQF
TRBV5-1,TRBJ1-2,13,-,ASNLPGQGRYGYT
TRBV7-9,TRBJ2-1,12,many,ASSLGRTYNEQF
TRBV7-9,TRBJ1-5,11,-,AGQQGAGQPQH
TRBV6-1,TRBJ2-7,11,many,ASREVGEREQY
TRBV27,TRBJ2-7,12,-,ASSNSGTSYEQY
TRBV10-3,TRBJ2-2,15,once,AISESAGQANTGELF
TRBV9,TRBJ1-2,12,many,ASSVGDTRYGYT
TRBV7-8,TRBJ2-6,16,-,ASSLGNRGLTGANVLT
TRBV6-1,TRBJ1-5,15,many,ASSERGGWSSNQPQH
TRBV6-1,TRBJ1-6,10,-,ASSAGDSPLH
TRBV13,TRBJ2-7,11,many,ASSNTGASEQY
TRBV20-1,TRBJ2-7,13,-,SAGRSGQGVYEQY
TRBV10-3,TRBJ1-3,16,-,AISPTNLDRASGNTIY
TRBV20-1,TRBJ2-7,14,many,SARPLRGDTSYEQY
TRBV6-2/TRBV6-3,TRBJ2-3,12,many,ASRQDTATDTQY
TRBV7-9,TRBJ2-1,10,few,ASSIAHNEQF
TRBV7-3,TRBJ2-1,14,-,ARSPWGDTPQNEQF
TRBV4-2,TRBJ2-3,15,-,ASSVGFGGGAANTQY
TRBV6-2/TRBV6-3,TRBJ1-5,12,-,ASLDRGRYQPQH
TRBV18,TRBJ2-1,12,few,ASSPPARKHEQF
TRBV2,TRBJ2-5,13,many,ASSWTGGAQETQY
TRBV7-3,TRBJ2-6,17,few,ASSPRLSGVLSGANVLT
TRBV27,TRBJ2-7,12,-,ASSWRQGWYEQY
TRBV29-1,TRBJ2-3,9,once,SATRADTQY
TRBV10-3,TRBJ2-3,13,many,AISDGTATKDTQY
TRBV12-3/TRBV12-4,TRBJ2-1,12,many,ASCPSGGYNEQF
TRBV7-8,TRBJ2-7,12,once,ASSSASLAGEQY
TRBV5-1,TRBJ2-5,13,-,ASSPAPGRQETQY
TRBV20-1,TRBJ1-1,12,many,RGRTGTPSPEAF
TRBV5-5,TRBJ2-1,9,-,ASRGINEQF
TRBV10-3,TRBJ1-1,14,many,AISESRTGGNIEAF
TRBV19,TRBJ1-6,10,-,ASSESNSPLH
TRBV7-9,TRBJ2-1,12,-,ASSPDRELDEQF
TRBV7-2,TRBJ2-2,14,many,ASSLVRTGLTGELF
TRBV7-3,TRBJ2-7,12,-,ASSLGTAPYEQY
TRBV20-1,TRBJ2-5,12,many,SASTWGRQETQY
TRBV5-1,TRBJ2-3,16,-,ASSSRTSGRSGTDTQY
TRBV20-1,TRBJ2-5,13,few,SARDSSSVGETQY
TRBV5-1,TRBJ2-7,13,-,ASSSRGLAGDEQY